Included here is one T cell receptor (beta chain) sequence, with context. Amplification used 60 V beta primers and 13 J beta primers. The data were produced by immunoSEQ multiplex PCR, yet TCRdb's version contains in-frame clones alone and is incomplete. Of 3,000 to 4,500 clones listed, around 93% are singletons. CDR3 length: 13 residues. V was pared by 7 bases and J by 2 bases, with 2 bases of the junction left unmatched. The germline CDR1 and CDR2 sequences are MDHEN and SYDVKM. This sample is drawn from a study of glioma-infiltrating T cells after dendritic cell vaccination. Looking at the study overall: Patients had newly diagnosed or recurrent glioblastoma and received dendritic cell vaccines. At biweekly intervals, patients got three intradermal dendritic cell vaccine injections. Autologous tumor lysate-pulsed dendritic cell vaccination was given between the early 2000s and the early 2010s.

The chain combines TRBV28 with TRBJ2-1; 7 bases fit TRBD1. This clonotype was obtained from a human donor with glioblastoma. The specimen was blood, collected before dendritic cell vaccination. Written as DNA, the CDR3 is TGTGCCAGCACAGGGGGAACCTACAATGAGCAGTTCTTC. It is translated as CASTGGTYNEQFF.